Presented here are 32 T cell receptor beta chains from one specimen sequenced in a study of blood T cell repertoires in COVID-19. Data came from immunoSEQ multiplex PCR; TCRdb stores just in-frame clones and leaves some out. The sample carries around 140,000 clones, approximately 87% recorded once. Sequenced: peripheral blood. The receptors come from a woman aged 50 to 60 with active or convalescent COVID-19.

J is TRBJ1-1 and V is TRBV30; TRBD1 agrees at 11 bases. Germline values: CDR1 GTSNPN, CDR2 SVGIG (reference sequence). V lost 2 bases to trimming and J lost 5 bases; unmatched junction nucleotides: 10. The CDR3 consists of 16 residues. For the CDR3, the DNA is TGTGCCTGGAGTCCGAGGGGGACAGGGGGAAGGACTGAAGCTTTCTTT. Its translation is CAWSPRGTGGRTEAFF. Together with reference TRBV30 and TRBJ1-1, the CDR3 gives the full variable domain: SQTIHQWPATLVQPVGSPLSLECTVEGTSNPNLYWYRQAAGRGLQLLFYSVGIGQISSEVPQNLSASRPQDRQFILSSKKLLLSDSGFYLCAWSPRGTGGRTEAFFGQGTRLTVV.

V is TRBV7-3 and J is TRBJ1-1, with TRBD1 identical over 8 bases. There are 17 residues in the CDR3. V shed 3 bases, J shed 5 bases, and the junction held 14 bases outside the gene matches. The germline V gene encodes CDR1 SGHTA and CDR2 FQGTGA. CDR3 amino acids: CASSLEPSGGDGTEAFF. In DNA, the CDR3 is TGTGCCAGCAGCTTGGAACCCTCAGGGGGCGACGGTACTGAAGCTTTCTTT.

This chain links TRBV7-6 with TRBJ2-7; 7 positions match TRBD2. This CDR3 comprises 13 residues. V lost 4 bases, J lost 2 bases, and 2 bases stayed unmatched. Per the germline V gene, CDR1 is SGHVS and CDR2 is FNYEAQ. The CDR3, as DNA: TGTGCCAGCAGCTCCCGGGGGGCCTACGAGCAGTACTTC. Its translation: CASSSRGAYEQYF.

This sequence joins TRBV29-1 and TRBJ1-2; 9 nucleotides line up with TRBD1. The J segment lost 3 bases and the V segment lost 7 bases, leaving 3 bases of the junction unmatched. Germline values: CDR1 SQVTM, CDR2 ANQGSEA. CDR3 length equals 12 residues. CDR3 residues: CSGRTGDYGYTF. The CDR3 bases are TGCAGCGGGAGGACAGGGGACTATGGCTACACCTTC.

This rearrangement joins TRBV29-1 to TRBJ2-3, with 7 bases aligning to TRBD1. This CDR3 is built from 18 residues. Looked up from germline, CDR1 is SQVTM and CDR2 is ANQGSEA. The J segment lost 0 bases and the V segment lost 0 bases, leaving 12 bases of the junction unmatched. The CDR3 DNA follows: TGCAGCGTTGAAGATGAGGCGGGCAGGGGGAGTAGCACAGATACGCAGTATTTT. Translating gives CSVEDEAGRGSSTDTQYF.

CDR3 bases: TGTGCCAGCAGTGAAGCGGGACAGGGGTATGGCTACACCTTC. Translated: CASSEAGQGYGYTF. The genes are TRBV2 and TRBJ1-2; 10 bases align to TRBD1. Germline V gene sequence: CDR1 SNHLY, CDR2 FYNNEI. With 0 bases clipped from V and 5 bases from J, the junction kept 0 bases outside the gene matches. This CDR3 spans 14 amino acids.

This clone is a singleton in its sample. The chain has TRBV5-5 and TRBJ1-6; 7 nucleotides match TRBD1. The CDR3 length is 15 residues. The V segment lost 3 bases and the J segment 5 bases; nucleotides outside the gene matches: 5. In germline, CDR1 is SGHKS, CDR2 YYEKEE (reference sequence). DNA of the CDR3: TGTGCCAGCAGCTCACAGACAGGGAATAATTCACCCCTCCACTTT. The encoded protein is CASSSQTGNNSPLHF.

The chain joins TRBV6-5 to TRBJ1-1; D is undetermined. The CDR3 contains 13 residues. V was shortened by 4 bases and J by 1 base, with 7 bases between the two germline ends. CDR1 MNHEY and CDR2 SVGAGI come from the germline V gene. This CDR3 is CASSLYKNTEAFF. The CDR3 DNA reads TGTGCCAGCAGTTTATACAAGAACACTGAAGCTTTCTTT.

The chain couples TRBV28 to TRBJ1-2; 8 bases are a match to TRBD1. V was clipped by 6 bases and J by 0 bases; unmatched bases: 3. The CDR3 has 14 amino acids. Germline CDR1 MDHEN, CDR2 SYDVKM. CDR3 sequence: CASSPTGANYGYTF. The DNA of the CDR3 is TGTGCCAGCAGCCCGACAGGGGCTAACTATGGCTACACCTTC.

Written as DNA, the CDR3 is TGTGCCAGCAGTCCTGGACAGGGGGCGACGTACGAGCAGTACTTC. The encoded protein is CASSPGQGATYEQYF. The J gene is TRBJ2-7, the V gene TRBV5-4; 11 nucleotides align to TRBD1. The junction had 8 bases not matched to a gene; V was cut back by 5 bases and J by 4 bases. CDR3 length: 15 residues. Germline loops: CDR1 SGHNT, CDR2 YYREEE (reference sequence). The whole variable domain, remainder taken from reference TRBV5-4 and TRBJ2-7, is ETGVTQSPTHLIKTRGQQVTLRCSSQSGHNTVSWYQQALGQGPQFIFQYYREEENGRGNFPPRFSGLQFPNYSSELNVNALELDDSALYLCASSPGQGATYEQYFGPGTRLTVT.

This chain joins TRBV28 and TRBJ1-6, with a possible D match to TRBD1 (6 bases). The CDR3 is made up of 14 amino acids. Trimming stripped 8 bases from V and 9 bases from J, with 17 bases between. The germline V gene encodes CDR1 MDHEN and CDR2 SYDVKM. CDR3 DNA: TGTGCCAGCGAGAGGGGGGGTTGGGGTTCACCCCTCCACTTT. Protein: CASERGGWGSPLHF.

The chain recombines TRBV2 with TRBJ2-7, with unresolved D. Trimming cost V 6 bases and J 2 bases, with 5 bases left between them. Germline V gives CDR1 SNHLY, CDR2 FYNNEI. The CDR3 runs to 11 residues. For the CDR3, the DNA is TGTGCCAGCAGCCCAACCTACGAGCAGTACTTC. This gives the protein CASSPTYEQYF.

This chain links TRBV25-1 with TRBJ2-1, with D possibly being TRBD1 (5 bases). In germline, CDR1 is MGHDK, CDR2 SYGVNS. Trimming cost V 2 bases and J 6 bases, with 8 bases left between them. This CDR3 is built from 13 residues. The CDR3 DNA is TGTGCCAGCAGTGAAATACAGGCCAATGAGCAGTTCTTC. The encoded protein is CASSEIQANEQFF.

This chain joins TRBV5-4 and TRBJ1-4, with D perhaps matching TRBD1 (5 bases). Germline-derived CDR1 and CDR2 are SGHNT and YYREEE (reference sequence). The V gene lost 4 bases and the J gene lost 5 bases, with 12 bases spanning the gap. The CDR3 has 14 amino acids. CDR3 region: CASSRGGINEKLFF. Here the CDR3 DNA reads TGTGCCAGCAGCCGGGGGGGTATCAATGAAAAACTGTTTTTT.

V and J are TRBV2 and TRBJ2-7; tentative D call: TRBD1 (5 bases). The germline V and J ends were trimmed by 6 bases and 0 bases, with 12 bases remaining between them. Germline V lookup: CDR1 SNHLY, CDR2 FYNNEI. This CDR3 region has 14 residues. CDR3 in DNA: TGTGCCAGCAGGCTGGGGCCCTCCTCCTACGAGCAGTACTTC. It codes for CASRLGPSSYEQYF.

The CDR3 region has the DNA TGTGCCAGTAGTGATGTGGCGGGCAGGTACAATGAGCAGTTCTTC. Protein sequence: CASSDVAGRYNEQFF. The chain employs TRBV19 and TRBJ2-1; possibly TRBD2 for D (5 bases). Germline V gene data show CDR1 as LNHDA and CDR2 as SQIVND (reference sequence). This CDR3 region has 15 residues. V was clipped by 5 bases and J by 4 bases, with 15 bases between them. The full variable domain, with the rest looked up from reference TRBV19 and TRBJ2-1, is DGGITQSPKYLFRKEGQNVTLSCEQNLNHDAMYWYRQDPGQGLRLIYYSQIVNDFQKGDIAEGYSVSREKKESFPLTVTSAQKNPTAFYLCASSDVAGRYNEQFFGPGTRLTVL.

The chain uses TRBV5-4 and TRBJ2-5; the match to TRBD2 covers 7 bases. V gave up 4 bases and J gave up 5 bases; unmatched junction bases: 11. CDR1 and CDR2 (germline): SGHNT, YYREEE (reference sequence). There are 15 residues in the CDR3. CDR3 loop: CASSRESGIGETQYF. Here the CDR3 DNA reads TGTGCCAGCAGCCGTGAAAGCGGGATAGGCGAGACCCAGTACTTC. The variable domain in full, completed from reference TRBV5-4 and TRBJ2-5, reads ETGVTQSPTHLIKTRGQQVTLRCSSQSGHNTVSWYQQALGQGPQFIFQYYREEENGRGNFPPRFSGLQFPNYSSELNVNALELDDSALYLCASSRESGIGETQYFGPGTRLLVL.

This sequence joins TRBV18 and TRBJ1-1, with TRBD1 matching 7 bases. Germline V CDR1 and CDR2: KGHSH, LQKENI. J gave up 0 bases and V 3 bases, and 7 bases lay outside the gene matches. The CDR3 is made up of 16 amino acids. Here the CDR3 DNA reads TGTGCCAGCTCACCTCAACAGGGGAATATGAACACTGAAGCTTTCTTT. Translation: CASSPQQGNMNTEAFF.

The chain recombines TRBV7-9 with TRBJ2-1; TRBD2 matches at 13 bases. Unmatched junction bases numbered 13, after V lost 4 bases and J lost 4 bases. This CDR3 region has 19 residues. Germline V gene sequence: CDR1 SEHNR, CDR2 FQNEAQ (reference sequence). This CDR3 is CASSSWTSGSYFNYNEQFF. Here the CDR3 DNA reads TGTGCCAGCAGCTCCTGGACTAGCGGGAGTTATTTTAATTACAATGAGCAGTTCTTC.

The chain combines TRBV7-9 with TRBJ2-5; 8 positions match TRBD1. CDR3 length equals 15 residues. The germline V gene has CDR1 SEHNR and CDR2 FQNEAQ (reference sequence). Losses at the gene ends were 5 bases for V and 5 bases for J; bases not matched to a gene: 10. In DNA, the CDR3 is TGTGCCAGCAGCCATACCCAGGGGGCCCGGGAGACCCAGTACTTC. The encoded protein is CASSHTQGARETQYF. The full variable domain, its missing parts supplied by reference TRBV7-9 and TRBJ2-5, is DTGVSQNPRHKITKRGQNVTFRCDPISEHNRLYWYRQTLGQGPEFLTYFQNEAQLEKSRLLSDRFSAERPKGSFSTLEIQRTEQGDSAMYLCASSHTQGARETQYFGPGTRLLVL.

The V call is TRBV5-4, the J call TRBJ1-2; perhaps TRBD1 as D (5 bases). The CDR3 totals 14 residues. The V gene lost 4 bases and the J gene lost 5 bases, with 15 bases spanning the gap. Germline V CDR1 and CDR2: SGHNT, YYREEE (reference sequence). The CDR3 coding sequence is TGTGCCAGCAGCCTCCGGGGGAGCGGGTATGGCTACACCTTC. Amino acids: CASSLRGSGYGYTF.

The gene calls are TRBV6-5 and TRBJ1-6, with D possibly matching TRBD1 (5 bases). V was shortened by 3 bases and J by 7 bases, with 16 bases between the two germline ends. The CDR3 runs 16 residues. Per the germline V gene, CDR1 is MNHEY and CDR2 is SVGAGI. The CDR3 sequence is CASSYKAQGVNSPLHF. CDR3 bases: TGTGCCAGCAGTTATAAGGCCCAGGGTGTCAATTCACCCCTCCACTTT.

This rearrangement joins TRBV29-1 to TRBJ2-2; 10 positions agree with TRBD2. J was trimmed by 4 bases and V by 1 base; bases with no gene match: 3. The CDR3 is 15 amino acids. Germline loops: CDR1 SQVTM, CDR2 ANQGSEA. This chain's CDR3 is CSVEGLAGVTGELFF. The CDR3 region has the DNA TGCAGCGTTGAAGGGCTAGCGGGAGTCACCGGGGAGCTGTTTTTT.

This chain connects TRBV7-3 to TRBJ2-7; D is perhaps TRBD1 (6 bases). V was clipped by 5 bases and J by 5 bases, with 19 bases between them. Germline-derived CDR1 and CDR2 are SGHTA and FQGTGA. The CDR3 covers 15 residues. The CDR3: CASSPEPGAPHEQYF. CDR3 bases: TGTGCCAGCAGCCCCGAGCCAGGGGCACCCCACGAGCAGTACTTC. The full variable domain, with the rest looked up from reference TRBV7-3 and TRBJ2-7, is GAGVSQTPSNKVTEKGKYVELRCDPISGHTALYWYRQSLGQGPEFLIYFQGTGAADDSGLPNDRFFAVRPEGSVSTLKIQRTERGDSAVYLCASSPEPGAPHEQYFGPGTRLTVT.

This clone appeared a single time. This chain uses TRBV6-6 with TRBJ1-4; D gene uncertain. CDR1 is MNHNY, CDR2 SVGAGI, per germline (reference sequence). CDR3 length: 15 amino acids. The ends were cut back, 2 bases at V and 6 bases at J, with 13 bases in the middle. The CDR3 loop is CASSYAETRDEKLFF. DNA for the CDR3: TGTGCCAGCAGTTACGCGGAAACGAGGGATGAAAAACTGTTTTTT.

The CDR3 DNA reads as TGCGCCAGCAGCCAAGCCGCCGGGACTAGCGGTACCTACGAGCAGTACTTC. As protein: CASSQAAGTSGTYEQYF. The chain links TRBV4-1 to TRBJ2-7; 11 bases align to TRBD2. Trimming took 1 base from V and 2 from J; bases not matched to a gene: 7. CDR1 is MGHRA and CDR2 is YSYEKL in the germline V gene. The CDR3 length is 17 residues.

The chain links TRBV11-2 to TRBJ2-3; D unclear. The CDR3 is 13 amino acids. Germline V CDR1 and CDR2: SGHAT, FQNNGV. With 2 bases removed from V and 8 bases from J, the gap between germline ends came to 11 bases. The CDR3 reads CASSLFELPTQYF. CDR3 coding DNA: TGTGCCAGCAGCTTATTCGAACTCCCTACGCAGTATTTT.

The chain recombines TRBV11-2 with TRBJ2-7, with D possibly being TRBD1 (6 bases). CDR3 length equals 14 residues. The V gene's germline CDR1 is SGHAT and CDR2 FQNNGV. V was clipped by 4 bases and J by 2 bases, with 12 bases between them. This CDR3 is CASSSYRVTYEQYF. For the CDR3, the DNA is TGTGCCAGCAGCTCCTACAGGGTAACCTACGAGCAGTACTTC. The full variable domain, completed using reference TRBV11-2 and TRBJ2-7, is EAGVAQSPRYKIIEKRQSVAFWCNPISGHATLYWYQQILGQGPKLLIQFQNNGVVDDSQLPKDRFSAERLKGVDSTLKIQPAKLEDSAVYLCASSSYRVTYEQYFGPGTRLTVT.

The rearrangement uses TRBV25-1 and TRBJ1-2; the D gene is possibly TRBD1 (6 bases). V lost 3 bases, J lost 3 bases, and 8 bases lay in between. The CDR3 consists of 13 residues. Germline V gene lookup returns CDR1 MGHDK and CDR2 SYGVNS. CDR3 region: CASSDGQHYGYTF. DNA for the CDR3: TGTGCCAGCAGTGACGGACAGCACTATGGCTACACCTTC.

J is TRBJ1-1 and V is TRBV19; 8 bases are a match to TRBD1. This CDR3 is built from 14 residues. Losses at the gene ends were 5 bases for V and 4 bases for J; bases not matched to a gene: 6. CDR1 is LNHDA and CDR2 is SQIVND in the germline V gene (reference sequence). The DNA of the CDR3 is TGTGCCAGTAGTTCCCAGGGGGCGAGCACTGAAGCTTTCTTT. Translation gives CASSSQGASTEAFF.

This clone showed up just once. The chain links TRBV6-6 to TRBJ2-1; D call uncertain. The germline V and J ends were trimmed by 2 bases and 8 bases, with 4 bases remaining between them. The CDR3 runs 11 residues. Germline lookup yields CDR1 MNHNY and CDR2 SVGAGI (reference sequence). CDR3 in DNA: TGTGCCAGCAGTTACCAATATGAGCAGTTCTTC. Protein sequence: CASSYQYEQFF.

This chain links TRBV29-1 with TRBJ1-2, with D hard to call. Germline V CDR1 and CDR2: SQVTM, ANQGSEA. Trimming shortened V by 2 bases and J by 4 bases, and 8 bases separated the two germline ends. The CDR3 is 12 amino acids. For the CDR3, the DNA is TGCAGCGTTGAATTCCGGGGCTATGGCTACACCTTC. As protein: CSVEFRGYGYTF.